This entry features one T cell receptor beta chain sequence. The data belong to a study of response to subunit inactivated influenza vaccine. TCRdb re-derived calls from the RT-PCR reads in MiXCR, one entry per CDR3 protein. The table includes under 550,000 distinct CDR3 sequences, approximately 7.7% detected once. Per the germline V gene, CDR1 is SEHNR and CDR2 is FQNEAQ (reference sequence). The junction had 12 bases not matched to a gene; V was cut back by 6 bases and J by 7 bases. The CDR3 covers 16 residues. This sequence was found in a man between 50 and 75 years old who received an inactivated influenza vaccine. The gene calls are TRBV7-9 and TRBJ2-1, with 10 bases matching TRBD1. Sequences were derived from PBMCs from blood, sampled less than 30 months after vaccination. The CDR3: CASRGQGVRESNEQFF. The CDR3 DNA follows: TGTGCCAGCAGAGGACAGGGGGTCCGCGAGTCGAATGAGCAGTTCTTC.